The 16 T cell receptor beta chains below were found in one sample sequenced in a study of cytomegalovirus exposure and HLA in healthy donors. The PCR employed 60 Vbeta primers together with 13 Jbeta primers. The table came from immunoSEQ multiplex PCR; TCRdb's copy has only in-frame clones and leaves some out. The data contain a few hundred thousand clones, around two thirds of them singletons. The sample comprised PBMCs. The receptors derive from a female donor in good health and CMV-seronegative.

This sequence joins TRBV13 and TRBJ1-1; 8 bases agree with TRBD1. The CDR3 length is 16 residues. Trimming cost V 0 bases and J 4 bases; bases outside gene matches: 7. Per the germline V gene, CDR1 is PRHDT and CDR2 is FYEKMQ (reference sequence). In DNA, the CDR3 is TGTGCCAGCAGCTTAGGTCGGACAGGGCGGGGCACTGAAGCTTTCTTT. Encoded protein: CASSLGRTGRGTEAFF. The whole variable domain, remainder taken from reference TRBV13 and TRBJ1-1, is AAGVIQSPRHLIKEKRETATLKCYPIPRHDTVYWYQQGPGQDPQFLISFYEKMQSDKGSIPDRFSAQQFSDYHSELNMSSLELGDSALYFCASSLGRTGRGTEAFFGQGTRLTVV.

The rearrangement links TRBV2 to TRBJ1-2, with 8 bases that match TRBD1. The CDR3 has 15 amino acids. V dropped 3 bases and J dropped 4; count of bases not matched to a gene: 7. Germline CDR1 reads SNHLY; CDR2 reads FYNNEI. In nucleotides, the CDR3 is TGTGCCAGCAGTGACCCCCAGGGGGCGGGCTATGGCTACACCTTC. Encoded protein: CASSDPQGAGYGYTF.

V gene TRBV9 combines with J gene TRBJ2-1, with 8 bases that match TRBD1. Germline lookup yields CDR1 SGDLS and CDR2 YYNGEE. The CDR3 is 14 amino acids. J gave up 6 bases and V 2 bases, and 4 bases lay outside the gene matches. The CDR3 DNA reads as TGTGCCAGCAGCGTGACAGGGGCGGCCAATGAGCAGTTCTTC. Residues: CASSVTGAANEQFF. The full variable domain, its missing parts supplied by reference TRBV9 and TRBJ2-1, is DSGVTQTPKHLITATGQRVTLRCSPRSGDLSVYWYQQSLDQGLQFLIQYYNGEERAKGNILERFSAQQFPDLHSELNLSSLELGDSALYFCASSVTGAANEQFFGPGTRLTVL.

This chain links TRBV29-1 with TRBJ2-1, with D possibly being TRBD1 (5 bases). The CDR3 spans 15 residues. Trimming pared 0 bases from V and 3 bases from J, leaving 12 bases between. Germline V gene data show CDR1 as SQVTM and CDR2 as ANQGSEA. The CDR3 region has the DNA TGCAGCGTTGAAGATGGCCAGGGTGACTACAATGAGCAGTTCTTC. Translating it yields CSVEDGQGDYNEQFF.

The chain couples TRBV7-8 to TRBJ2-3; D uncertain. CDR1 SGHVS and CDR2 FQNEAQ come from the germline V gene. The ends were cut back, 4 bases at V and 0 bases at J, with 17 bases in the middle. This CDR3 comprises 17 residues. CDR3 DNA sequence: TGTGCCAGCAGCTCCCCGCGCCGCGCGGCCAGCACAGATACGCAGTATTTT. Translating it yields CASSSPRRAASTDTQYF.

To note about this clone: Germline and junction disagree at one end, which may indicate a read error. This sequence joins TRBV5-1 and TRBJ2-2, with 8 bases matching TRBD1. This CDR3 has 15 residues. Germline V gene sequence: CDR1 SGHRS, CDR2 YFSETQ. The CDR3 region is CASSLGQGNPGELFF. Here the CDR3 DNA reads TGCGCCAGCAGCTTGGGACAGGGGAACCCCGGGGAGCTGTTTTTT.

This clone was seen more than once but under ten times. V and J are TRBV7-8 and TRBJ1-5; TRBD1 might be the D (5 bases). The germline V gene has CDR1 SGHVS and CDR2 FQNEAQ. V lost 3 bases to trimming and J lost 3 bases, with 9 bases between them. There are 14 residues in the CDR3. CDR3 sequence: CASSFDSYNQPQHF. CDR3 nucleotide sequence: TGTGCCAGCAGCTTCGACAGCTACAATCAGCCCCAGCATTTT.

The chain links TRBV6-6 to TRBJ1-5; a weak D match, TRBD1 (5 bases). V lost 6 bases, J lost 7 bases, and 13 bases lay in between. The CDR3 is made up of 13 amino acids. Germline V lookup: CDR1 MNHNY, CDR2 SVGAGI (reference sequence). In DNA, the CDR3 is TGTGCCAGCAGCCCCGGGGGGACGCAGCCCCAGCATTTT. It codes for CASSPGGTQPQHF.

This rearrangement joins TRBV18 to TRBJ1-1; D perhaps matches TRBD1 (5 bases). V shed 4 bases and J shed 2 bases, with 8 bases lying between them. CDR3 size: 13 residues. Looked up from germline, CDR1 is KGHSH and CDR2 is LQKENI. The CDR3 coding sequence is TGTGCCAGCTCACTGACAGCTAACACTGAAGCTTTCTTT. Translating it yields CASSLTANTEAFF.

The chain joins TRBV10-1 to TRBJ1-5, with TRBD1 matching over 8 bases. This CDR3 comprises 17 residues. Germline V gives CDR1 WNHNN, CDR2 SYGVQD (reference sequence). V dropped 8 bases and J dropped 4; count of bases not matched to a gene: 16. CDR3 in amino acids: CASDAQGAQILNQPQHF. CDR3 coding DNA: TGCGCCAGCGACGCCCAGGGGGCGCAAATCCTAAATCAGCCCCAGCATTTT.

The rearrangement links TRBV7-9 to TRBJ1-2; D is possibly TRBD1 (6 bases). This CDR3 comprises 11 residues. The V end was cut by 4 bases, the J end by 7 bases, with 7 bases between. Germline lookup yields CDR1 SEHNR and CDR2 FQNEAQ (reference sequence). The CDR3 sequence: CASSSDSGYTF. The CDR3 DNA reads TGTGCCAGCAGCTCGGACAGTGGCTACACCTTC.

CDR3 DNA: TGTGCCAGCAGCCGAGCGGGAATCCAAGAGACCCAGTACTTC. Translated, it gives CASSRAGIQETQYF. The chain employs TRBV7-6 and TRBJ2-5; TRBD2 aligns across 7 bases. Looked up from germline, CDR1 is SGHVS and CDR2 is FNYEAQ. V was pared by 5 bases and J by 1 base, with 4 bases of the junction left unmatched. CDR3 size: 14 residues.

V is TRBV4-1 and J is TRBJ2-1; 7 bases map to TRBD2. With 1 base clipped from V and 0 bases from J, the junction kept 6 bases outside the gene matches. The CDR3 is 17 amino acids. The germline gives CDR1 MGHRA, CDR2 YSYEKL. CDR3 bases: TGCGCCAGCAGCCAAGGGGGACTACTGATCTCCTACAATGAGCAGTTCTTC. The encoded protein is CASSQGGLLISYNEQFF.

Regarding this clone: The same CDR3 arises from other DNA sequences in this sample as well. The V gene is TRBV15, the J gene TRBJ2-7; 8 bases match TRBD2. This CDR3 contains 14 residues. Per germline, CDR1 LNHNV and CDR2 YYDKDF (reference sequence). V lost 0 bases, J lost 4 bases, and 2 bases stayed unmatched. Written as DNA, the CDR3 is TGTGCCACCAGCAGAGATCCGGGGGGGTACGAGCAGTACTTC. It translates to CATSRDPGGYEQYF.

The chain couples TRBV5-4 to TRBJ2-1, with TRBD2 matching over 8 bases. CDR1 is SGHNT and CDR2 is YYREEE in the germline V gene (reference sequence). The CDR3 is 15 residues long. Germline trimming cut 7 bases from V and 0 bases from J; bases unmatched to any gene: 6. CDR3 nucleotide sequence: TGTGCCAGCGGTAGCGGGGCAAGCTCCTACAATGAGCAGTTCTTC. Its protein product is CASGSGASSYNEQFF. The whole variable domain, remainder taken from reference TRBV5-4 and TRBJ2-1, is ETGVTQSPTHLIKTRGQQVTLRCSSQSGHNTVSWYQQALGQGPQFIFQYYREEENGRGNFPPRFSGLQFPNYSSELNVNALELDDSALYLCASGSGASSYNEQFFGPGTRLTVL.

This clone was detected only a few times. The chain links TRBV11-2 to TRBJ2-3; 14 positions agree with TRBD2. The CDR3 covers 15 residues. Trimming cost V 8 bases and J 3 bases; bases outside gene matches: 4. The germline CDR1 and CDR2 sequences are SGHAT and FQNNGV. In nucleotides, the CDR3 is TGTGCCAGCCGAGGGACTAGCGGGAGAACAGATACGCAGTATTTT. Translation gives CASRGTSGRTDTQYF.